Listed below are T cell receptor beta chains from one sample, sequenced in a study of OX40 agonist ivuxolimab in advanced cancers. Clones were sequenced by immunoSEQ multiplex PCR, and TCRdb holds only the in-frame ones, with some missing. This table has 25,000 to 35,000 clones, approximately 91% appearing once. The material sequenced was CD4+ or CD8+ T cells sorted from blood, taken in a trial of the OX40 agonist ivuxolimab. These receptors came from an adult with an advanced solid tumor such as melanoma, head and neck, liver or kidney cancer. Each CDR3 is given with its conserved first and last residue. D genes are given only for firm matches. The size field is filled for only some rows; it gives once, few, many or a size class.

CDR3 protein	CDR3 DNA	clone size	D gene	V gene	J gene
CASSLTGTGSYGYTF	TGCGCCAGCAGCTTAACCGGGACAGGCTCCTATGGCTACACCTTC	-	TRBD1	TRBV5-1	TRBJ1-2
CASSKQDREAFF	TGTGCCAGCTCCAAACAGGACCGAGAAGCTTTCTTT	-	-	TRBV5-5	TRBJ1-1
CASSLWQGAYDEQYF	TGTGCCAGCAGCTTATGGCAGGGGGCTTACGACGAGCAGTACTTC	-	TRBD1	TRBV7-9	TRBJ2-7
CASHPWVSGSTDTQYF	TGTGCCAGCCATCCCTGGGTTAGCGGTAGCACAGATACGCAGTATTTT	-	-	TRBV25-1	TRBJ2-3
CASSPPLPGQGVGANVLTF	TGTGCCAGCTCACCACCACTCCCGGGACAGGGTGTCGGGGCCAACGTCCTGACTTTC	-	TRBD1	TRBV18	TRBJ2-6
CASSLHTSGRAHEQYF	TGTGCCAGCAGCTTACATACTAGCGGGAGGGCCCACGAGCAGTACTTC	-	TRBD2	TRBV7-6	TRBJ2-7
CASSLTSGRSETQYF	TGTGCCAGCAGCTTAACTAGCGGGAGAAGTGAGACCCAGTACTTC	-	TRBD2	TRBV11-2	TRBJ2-5
CASSPDRRANYGYTF	TGTGCCAGCAGTCCGGACAGGAGAGCTAACTATGGCTACACCTTC	once	TRBD1	TRBV28	TRBJ1-2
CASSLAGDYQETQYF	TGTGCCAGCAGCTTAGCGGGGGACTACCAGGAGACCCAGTACTTC	-	TRBD2	TRBV7-2	TRBJ2-5
CASSQLPLASGTTDTQYF	TGTGCCAGCAGCCAACTCCCCCTCGCCAGCGGGACAACAGATACGCAGTATTTT	-	-	TRBV4-2	TRBJ2-3
CASSGAGELFF	TGCGCCAGCTCTGGGGCCGGGGAGCTGTTTTTT	-	-	TRBV5-1	TRBJ2-2
CARSTGTATNNDEKLFF	TGTGCCAGAAGCACCGGGACAGCAACGAATAATGATGAAAAACTGTTTTTT	-	TRBD1	TRBV5-3	TRBJ1-4
CSVERFDGYTF	TGCAGCGTTGAAAGGTTTGATGGCTACACCTTC	-	-	TRBV29-1	TRBJ1-2
CASSETPTAVTGELFF	TGTGCCAGCAGTGAAACTCCCACAGCCGTCACCGGGGAGCTGTTTTTT	-	-	TRBV25-1	TRBJ2-2
CASSDLGTGNWFTEAFF	TGTGCCAGCAGTGATCTCGGGACAGGGAATTGGTTCACTGAAGCTTTCTTT	-	TRBD1	TRBV2	TRBJ1-1
CSVPLDSNYGYTF	TGCAGCGTTCCCTTAGACAGTAACTATGGCTACACCTTC	once	-	TRBV29-1	TRBJ1-2
CASSYRTGEVDEQYF	TGTGCCAGCAGTTACAGGACAGGGGAGGTTGACGAGCAGTACTTC	-	TRBD1	TRBV6-9	TRBJ2-7
CASSIGSGAEQYF	TGTGCCAGTAGTATAGGTAGTGGGGCCGAGCAGTACTTC	-	-	TRBV19	TRBJ2-7
CASSLYGRGNGNTIYF	TGTGCCAGCAGTTTATATGGGAGGGGAAATGGAAACACCATATATTTT	-	-	TRBV28	TRBJ1-3
CASSPQGPSYEQYF	TGTGCCAGCAGTCCCCAGGGTCCTTCCTACGAGCAGTACTTC	-	-	TRBV5-4	TRBJ2-7
CASSYASGNEQYF	TGTGCCAGCAGTTACGCTAGCGGGAACGAGCAGTACTTC	-	TRBD2	TRBV6-5	TRBJ2-7
CASSPRRYGSTDTQYF	TGTGCCAGCAGCCCCCGAAGGTACGGCTCAACAGATACGCAGTATTTT	-	-	TRBV9	TRBJ2-3
CASSLGRGGHGYTF	TGTGCCAGCAGTTTAGGGAGGGGAGGACATGGCTACACCTTC	-	-	TRBV28	TRBJ1-2
CASSRGTGAYEQYF	TGTGCCAGCAGCCGAGGGACAGGGGCCTACGAGCAGTACTTC	-	TRBD1	TRBV7-6	TRBJ2-7
CASSLFSGNYNEQFF	TGTGCCAGTAGTTTGTTTAGCGGGAACTACAATGAGCAGTTCTTC	-	TRBD2	TRBV19	TRBJ2-1
CASSQVVGQGDGYTF	TGCGCCAGCAGCCAAGTCGTGGGACAGGGGGACGGCTACACCTTC	-	TRBD1	TRBV4-1	TRBJ1-2
CAWSVGYNSPLHF	TGTGCCTGGAGTGTGGGTTATAATTCACCCCTCCACTTT	-	-	TRBV30	TRBJ1-6
CASSSGTGSGEQYF	TGTGCCAGCAGCTCGGGGACAGGGAGTGGCGAGCAGTACTTC	-	TRBD1	TRBV28	TRBJ2-7
CASSEAAGDGEQYF	TGTGCCAGCAGTGAAGCGGCAGGGGATGGCGAGCAGTACTTC	once	-	TRBV6-1	TRBJ2-7
CAWSGVRGDPNYEQYF	TGTGCCTGGAGTGGAGTTCGTGGGGACCCAAACTACGAGCAGTACTTC	-	-	TRBV30	TRBJ2-7
CASSQDAGSSDTQYF	TGCGCCAGCAGCCAAGATGCAGGGTCGTCAGATACGCAGTATTTT	-	-	TRBV4-3	TRBJ2-3
CASSTGTHEQFF	TGTGCCAGCAGTACCGGGACACACGAGCAGTTCTTC	once	-	TRBV6-5	TRBJ2-1
CASNGLAGGPYEQYF	TGTGCCAGCAATGGGCTAGCGGGAGGGCCCTACGAGCAGTACTTC	-	TRBD2	TRBV6-1	TRBJ2-7
CASSPGLAGGGDEQYF	TGTGCCAGCAGCCCGGGACTAGCGGGAGGGGGCGACGAGCAGTACTTC	-	TRBD2	TRBV5-4	TRBJ2-7
CASSLWSYNEQFF	TGTGCCAGCAGCCTCTGGTCCTACAATGAGCAGTTCTTC	-	-	TRBV2	TRBJ2-1
CASSIFSQIHQPQHF	TGTGCCAGTAGTATTTTCTCCCAAATACATCAGCCCCAGCATTTT	-	-	TRBV19	TRBJ1-5
CASTGTAFSRNTIYF	TGTGCCAGCACCGGGACAGCTTTTTCTCGAAACACCATATATTTT	-	TRBD1	TRBV6-1	TRBJ1-3